This T cell receptor beta chain appears in the sequencing data of a study of T cells in Graves' hyperthyroidism and ophthalmopathy. Those with hyperthyroidism were 18 to 65 years old, newly diagnosed, and ill for under 2 months. Researchers amplified the TCR beta CDR3 regions from RNA transcripts. The HTBI set primed first-round TCR CDR3 RT-PCR. TCRdb reanalysed the multiplex PCR reads using MiXCR and keeps one entry per CDR3 protein. The sample lists over 300,000 distinct CDR3 sequences, about 15% occurring once. Study-level findings and limits: Blood also showed most of the thyroid clonotypes that were expanded above 0.001. Patients with ophthalmopathy were separated from those with stable hyperthyroidism by a 13 V-J model.

V dropped 6 bases and J dropped 3; count of bases not matched to a gene: 11. Germline loops: CDR1 SGHAT, CDR2 FQNNGV. There are 16 residues in the CDR3. As regards this clonotype: The antigen is not known.

This chain links TRBV11-2 with TRBJ1-3; 7 positions match TRBD1. Sequencing used blood. This receptor was taken from a woman aged 55 to 70 with Graves' hyperthyroidism. The CDR3 spells CASSSAPTGVGNTIYF. For the CDR3, the DNA is TGTGCCAGCAGTTCCGCCCCCACAGGGGTTGGAAACACCATATATTTT.